This entry is about one T cell receptor beta chain. Its antigen is currently unknown. This record comes from a study of cytomegalovirus exposure and HLA in healthy donors. Assay used: immunoSEQ multiplex PCR; TCRdb lists only in-frame clones, some missing. The sample lists some 240,000 clones, less than 90% occurring once. The germline CDR1 and CDR2 sequences are MNHEY and SVGAGI. The CDR3 runs 16 residues. V dropped 0 bases and J dropped 8; count of bases not matched to a gene: 11. General study points: Researchers reported that a few CMV-associated chains were confirmed in vitro as CMV antigen-specific. Reports credit the classifier with highly specific, highly sensitive diagnosis of cytomegalovirus status.

The sample was PBMCs. This TCR came from a woman aged 18 to 35 in good health and CMV-seronegative. The chain joins TRBV6-5 to TRBJ1-2, with TRBD1 matching over 8 bases. This CDR3 reads CASSYSWTGNQGGYTF. CDR3 sequence (DNA): TGTGCCAGCAGTTACTCTTGGACAGGGAATCAAGGCGGCTACACCTTC.